This record concerns one T cell receptor (beta chain) sequence. Antigen specificity is unknown. Primers for the PCR totalled 60 Vbeta and 13 Jbeta. Sequencing used immunoSEQ multiplex PCR; TCRdb keeps in-frame clones, though not all of them. The sample shows around 120,000 clones, approximately 80% of them seen only once. The source of the sample is a study of cytomegalovirus exposure and HLA in healthy donors. Study-wide results and caveats: Likely technical artifact: a cluster of highly shared sequence variants.

Sequencing input: PBMCs. The TCR originated in a human donor in good health.

CDR3 sequence reads: CASSDAGVGTNEQFF. The CDR3, as DNA: TGTGCCAGCAGCGACGCGGGGGTCGGTACTAATGAGCAGTTCTTC. V is TRBV7-3 and J is TRBJ2-1; 7 bases map to TRBD2. Germline CDR1 and CDR2: SGHTA and FQGTGA. With 5 bases clipped from V and 7 bases from J, the junction kept 11 bases outside the gene matches. The CDR3 is 15 residues long.